What follows are 2 T cell receptor beta chains derived from one specimen sequenced in a study of cytomegalovirus exposure and HLA in healthy donors (dated by TCRdb to about 2017). The library was generated by the immunoSEQ multiplex PCR assay. A mixture of 60 forward primers for TCR Vbeta segments and 13 reverse primers for TCR Jbeta segments was used in the multiplex PCR. What TCRdb holds here is the immuneACCESS table cut down to in-frame rearrangements. Part of the clones is not present; checked against another copy, under half of the missing clones reflect an unresolved V gene, and the others are unexplained. The sample table shows approximately 190,000 clones, and 83% are seen once. Of the sample, over 1.5% is held by the ten largest clones. The sample was PBMCs. These receptors originate from a man aged 35-49 years in good health and CMV-seropositive.

V and J are TRBV5-1 and TRBJ1-4; D perhaps matches TRBD1 (6 bases). Germline CDR1 and CDR2: SGHRS and YFSETQ. This CDR3 has 15 amino acids. Deletions cut 1 base from V and 4 bases from J, with 11 bases between. This CDR3 reads CASSLQGSGNEKLFF. CDR3 nucleotide sequence: TGCGCCAGCAGCTTGCAGGGGAGCGGTAATGAAAAACTGTTTTTT. The full variable domain, completed using reference TRBV5-1 and TRBJ1-4, is KAGVTQTPRYLIKTRGQQVTLSCSPISGHRSVSWYQQTPGQGLQFLFEYFSETQRNKGNFPGRFSGRQFSNSRSEMNVSTLELGDSALYLCASSLQGSGNEKLFFGSGTQLSVL.

V and J are TRBV21-1 and TRBJ2-1; whether TRBD2, the table's D call, matches the DNA was not checked. TRBV21-1 is termed a pseudogene. There are 18 residues in the CDR3. CDR3 sequence reads: CASSKGTSYSGRYNEQFF. CDR3 nucleotides: TGTGCCAGCAGCAAAGGAACCTCCTATAGCGGGAGGTACAATGAGCAGTTCTTC.